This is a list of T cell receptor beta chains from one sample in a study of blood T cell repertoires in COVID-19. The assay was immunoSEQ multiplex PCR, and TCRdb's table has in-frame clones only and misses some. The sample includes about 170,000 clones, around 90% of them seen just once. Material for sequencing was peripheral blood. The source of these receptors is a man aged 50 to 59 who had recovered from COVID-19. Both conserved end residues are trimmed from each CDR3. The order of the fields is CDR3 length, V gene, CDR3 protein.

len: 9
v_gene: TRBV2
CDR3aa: ASRGLYEQY

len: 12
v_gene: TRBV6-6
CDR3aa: ASSYEGAPDTQY

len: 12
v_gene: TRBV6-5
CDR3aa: ASSPRSSGNTIY

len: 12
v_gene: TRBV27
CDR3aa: ASSLRGSNNEQY

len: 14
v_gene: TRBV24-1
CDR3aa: ATSAPRGGNTGELF

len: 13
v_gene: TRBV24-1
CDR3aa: ATSDPRVALNEQF

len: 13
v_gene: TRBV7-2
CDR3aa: ASSFGRVGYNEQF

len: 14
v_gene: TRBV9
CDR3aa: ASSVPTGHMNEKLF

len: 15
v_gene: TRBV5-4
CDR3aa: ASPPGREGRGRETQY

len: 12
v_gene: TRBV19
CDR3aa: ATERGSSYNEQF

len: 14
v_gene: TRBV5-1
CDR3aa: ASTKSGTGGTDTQY

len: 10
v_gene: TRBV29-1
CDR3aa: SVAVAGTGQF

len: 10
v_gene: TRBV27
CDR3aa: ASKQGGRGYT

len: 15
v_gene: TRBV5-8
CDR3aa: ASSLAWSSGRGSEQF

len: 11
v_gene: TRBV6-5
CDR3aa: ASRETANYGYT

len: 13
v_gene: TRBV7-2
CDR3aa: ASSSQGGLGGEQY

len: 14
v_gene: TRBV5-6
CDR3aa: ASSLDRGVNTGELF

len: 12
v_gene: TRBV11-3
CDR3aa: ASSPRQGYNEQF

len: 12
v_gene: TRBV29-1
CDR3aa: SVGGTGVYNEQF

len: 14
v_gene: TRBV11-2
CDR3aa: ASSWGLAGSYNEQF

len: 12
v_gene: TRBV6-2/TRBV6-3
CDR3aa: ASSYSSSSYEQY

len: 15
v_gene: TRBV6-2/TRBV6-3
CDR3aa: ASSYPTGGASKNIQY

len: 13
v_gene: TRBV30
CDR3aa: AWSVALAGNTEAF

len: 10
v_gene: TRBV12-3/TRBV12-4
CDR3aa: ASSPADQPQH

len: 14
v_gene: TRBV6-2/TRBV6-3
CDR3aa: ASSYSAGTGDEKLF

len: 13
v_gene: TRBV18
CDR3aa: ASSPRQGAGQPQH

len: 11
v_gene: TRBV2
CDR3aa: ASRPSSTDTQY

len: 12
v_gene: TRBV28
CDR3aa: ASSLAGGSDTQY

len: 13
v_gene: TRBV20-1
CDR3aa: SASENRGLNTEAF

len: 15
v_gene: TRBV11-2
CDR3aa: ASSPTLMGQPTGELF

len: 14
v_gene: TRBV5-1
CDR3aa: ASSPRPGQGAYEQY

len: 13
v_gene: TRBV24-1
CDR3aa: ATSDPDRYQETQY

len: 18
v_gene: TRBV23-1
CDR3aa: ASSQSEASGRFVSYNEQF

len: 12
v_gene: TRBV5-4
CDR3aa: ASSSLAGVYEQY

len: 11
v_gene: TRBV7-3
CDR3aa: ASSLGQNTEAF

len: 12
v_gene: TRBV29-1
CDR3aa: SVEVDRTQETQY

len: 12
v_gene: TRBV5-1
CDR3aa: ASSEAGVVETQY

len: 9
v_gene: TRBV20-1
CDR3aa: SASTLAEQY

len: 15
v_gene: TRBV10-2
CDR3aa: ASSRTGGLYSNQPQH

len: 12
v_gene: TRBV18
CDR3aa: ASSLDRVNTEAF

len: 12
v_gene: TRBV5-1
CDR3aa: ASSYDRVQETQY

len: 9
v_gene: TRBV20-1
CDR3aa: SASQNEKLF

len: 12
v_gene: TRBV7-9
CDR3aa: ASSASGTTYEQY

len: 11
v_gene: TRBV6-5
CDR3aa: ASSHDRYNEQF

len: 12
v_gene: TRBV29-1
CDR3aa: SVLLDGNTGELF

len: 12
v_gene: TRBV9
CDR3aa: ASSPAGLEDEQF

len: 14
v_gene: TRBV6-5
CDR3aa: ASSYSRQGGNSPLH

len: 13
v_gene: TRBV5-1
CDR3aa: ASTLGQGVAGELF

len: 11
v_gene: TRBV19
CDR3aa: ASSRTVNTEAF

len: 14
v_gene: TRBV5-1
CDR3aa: ASSSVVGTGNEKLF

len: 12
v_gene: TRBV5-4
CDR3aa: ASSLQGANYGYT

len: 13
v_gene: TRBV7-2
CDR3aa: ASSSGVGVGQPQH

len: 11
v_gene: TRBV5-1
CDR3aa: ASSFTGGGEQF

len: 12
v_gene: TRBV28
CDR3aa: ASSLLAGGFEAF

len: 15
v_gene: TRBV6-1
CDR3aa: ASSAFSGGFSTDTQY

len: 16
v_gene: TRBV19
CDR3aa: ASSSGSGAAPMNTEAF

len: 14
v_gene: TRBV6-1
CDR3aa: ASSAAWGGGDTEAF